This T cell receptor beta chain stems from a study of CD8+ T cells in alopecia areata. The wider study: Scoring of treated patients' severity used the percentage of affected scalp area. The study, taken as a whole, reports: Greater clonality was observed in lesional scalp samples, especially alopecia totalis/universalis, versus normal scalp.

Treatment in this sample: oral pan-JAK inhibitor, 5-10 mg twice daily. Ten or more counts support this clone. The antigen is not known. RNA was extracted and reverse transcribed into cDNA as the sequencing template. Libraries were prepared by immunoSEQ multiplex PCR; TCRdb keeps only in-frame clonotypes and omits some of them. The repertoire holds about 120,000 clones, with 53% as singletons. The TCR was taken from a human donor with alopecia areata. Specimen: CD4+ T cells sorted from blood, collected at week 4, from a patient treated with tofacitinib.

This CDR3 reads CASRGPNTGELFF. CDR3 coding DNA: TGTGCCAGCCGCGGGCCCAACACCGGGGAGCTGTTTTTT. This chain links TRBV2 with TRBJ2-2, with a weak D call TRBD2 (5 bases). Germline V gene sequence: CDR1 SNHLY, CDR2 FYNNEI. V was cut by 8 bases and J by 2 bases, with 9 bases left in between. CDR3 length: 13 amino acids. Supplemented by reference TRBV2 and TRBJ2-2, the full variable domain reads EPEVTQTPSHQVTQMGQEVILRCVPISNHLYFYWYRQILGQKVEFLVSFYNNEISEKSEIFDDQFSVERPDGSNFTLKIRSTKLEDSAMYFCASRGPNTGELFFGEGSRLTVL.